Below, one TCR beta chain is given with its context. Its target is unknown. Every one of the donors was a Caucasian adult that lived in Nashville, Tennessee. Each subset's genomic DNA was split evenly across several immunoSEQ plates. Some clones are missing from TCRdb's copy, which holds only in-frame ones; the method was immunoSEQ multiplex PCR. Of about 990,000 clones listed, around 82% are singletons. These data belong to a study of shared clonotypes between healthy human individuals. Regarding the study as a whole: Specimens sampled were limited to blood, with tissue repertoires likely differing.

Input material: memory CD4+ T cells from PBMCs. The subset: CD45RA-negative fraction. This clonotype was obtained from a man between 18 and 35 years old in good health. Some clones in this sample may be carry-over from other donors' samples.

The CDR3 loop is CASSFLRGSGRAVGEQFF. The DNA for the CDR3 is TGTGCCAGCAGCTTCCTAAGGGGTAGCGGGAGGGCCGTGGGTGAGCAGTTCTTC. The chain links TRBV7-2 to TRBJ2-1, with 11 bases aligning to TRBD2. From germline, CDR1 is SGHTA and CDR2 FQGNSA. The CDR3 consists of 18 residues. V gave up 3 bases and J gave up 9 bases; unmatched junction bases: 16.